This is a list of T cell receptor beta chains from one sample in a study of T cell clones after liver transplantation. Profiling relied on immunoSEQ multiplex PCR, and the TCRdb table lists in-frame clones only, not all of them. The sample carries about 9,200 clones, more than 75% recorded once. Source: CD8+ T cells from blood, taken at the 22-month timepoint. The receptors originated from a human patient who received a liver transplant. Some T cells may be transferred from the graft donor. Each CDR3 is given with its conserved first and last residue. D genes are given only for firm matches. Clone size is not always given. Where it is, it says once, few, many or a class for expanded clones.

TRBD2	TRBV7-6	-	TRBJ2-3	CASSAPGGQGTDTQYF	TGTGCCAGCAGCGCACCGGGGGGGCAGGGCACAGATACGCAGTATTTT
-	TRBV4-1	-	TRBJ2-3	CASSQVRTAGVDSPRDDTQYF	TGCGCCAGCAGCCAAGTTCGGACGGCAGGGGTTGACTCACCCCGGGACGATACGCAGTATTTT
-	TRBV28	-	TRBJ2-3	CASSPGAGRADTQYF	TGTGCCAGCAGCCCCGGGGCAGGGAGAGCAGATACGCAGTATTTT
TRBD1	TRBV7-6	-	TRBJ2-1	CASSLTGQGDNEQFF	TGTGCCAGCAGCTTAACCGGACAGGGAGACAATGAGCAGTTCTTC
-	TRBV29-1	-	TRBJ2-7	CSVEDQGQGGYEQYF	TGCAGCGTTGAAGATCAAGGGCAAGGGGGCTACGAGCAGTACTTC
TRBD1	TRBV7-9	-	TRBJ1-4	CASSSTTGGLREKLFF	TGTGCCAGCAGCTCGACCACAGGGGGCTTGAGAGAAAAACTGTTTTTT
-	TRBV30	few	TRBJ1-1	CAWTGETTEAFF	TGTGCCTGGACAGGGGAGACGACTGAAGCTTTCTTT
-	TRBV4-1	-	TRBJ2-7	CASSQTLAYEQYF	TGCGCCAGCAGCCAGACCCTAGCGTACGAGCAGTACTTC
-	TRBV4-1	-	TRBJ1-2	CASSQETLAGYTF	TGCGCCAGCAGCCAAGAGACCCTGGCTGGCTACACCTTC
TRBD2	TRBV7-2	-	TRBJ2-7	CASSPRGIYYEQYF	TGTGCCAGCAGCCCGCGGGGGATTTACTACGAGCAGTACTTC
-	TRBV6-5	-	TRBJ1-1	CASSYGPEAFF	TGTGCCAGCAGTTATGGCCCTGAAGCTTTCTTT
-	TRBV5-6	-	TRBJ1-6	CASSPKGQNSPLHF	TGTGCCAGCAGCCCAAAGGGTCAAAATTCACCCCTCCACTTT
TRBD1	TRBV19	-	TRBJ2-2	CASSMWDRGTGELFF	TGTGCCAGTAGTATGTGGGACAGGGGAACCGGGGAGCTGTTTTTT
-	TRBV7-7	few	TRBJ2-2	CASSEGVGTGELFF	TGTGCTAGCAGCGAAGGAGTGGGCACCGGGGAGCTGTTTTTT
-	TRBV6-6	-	TRBJ2-3	CASTGVLQYF	TGTGCCAGCACGGGGGTTTTGCAGTATTTT
-	TRBV30	-	TRBJ2-3	CAWRHLPSSPSTDTQYF	TGTGCCTGGAGGCATCTCCCCAGCAGTCCTAGCACAGATACGCAGTATTTT
TRBD1	TRBV2	medium-sized	TRBJ1-2	CASSGQDRSNYGYTF	TGTGCCAGCAGCGGACAGGACCGCTCTAACTATGGCTACACCTTC
TRBD1	TRBV27	-	TRBJ2-1	CASSAGTVSYNEQFF	TGTGCCAGCAGTGCCGGGACAGTGTCCTACAATGAGCAGTTCTTC
-	TRBV7-9	few	TRBJ2-5	CASSLANYFQETQYF	TGTGCCAGCAGCTTAGCAAATTACTTCCAAGAGACCCAGTACTTC
-	TRBV7-9	-	TRBJ2-7	CASSLEGFAYEQYF	TGTGCCAGCAGCCTAGAGGGTTTTGCCTACGAGCAGTACTTC
TRBD1	TRBV30	-	TRBJ2-3	CAWTGGVDADTQYF	TGTGCCTGGACAGGGGGCGTAGACGCAGATACGCAGTATTTT
-	TRBV5-4	few	TRBJ1-6	CASSLGDRGSALHF	TGTGCCAGCAGCTTAGGGGACCGAGGTTCGGCCCTCCACTTT
-	TRBV27	-	TRBJ2-7	CASSLGRTHYEQYF	TGTGCCAGCAGTTTGGGACGGACTCACTACGAGCAGTACTTC
TRBD1	TRBV19	-	TRBJ2-7	CASTPGQGIYEQYF	TGTGCCAGCACACCAGGACAGGGGATATACGAGCAGTACTTC
-	TRBV29-1	medium-sized	TRBJ2-2	CSVLIPRGELFF	TGCAGCGTCCTAATCCCTCGCGGGGAGCTGTTTTTT
TRBD1	TRBV7-9	-	TRBJ1-1	CASSSTGGGFSEAFF	TGTGCCAGCAGCTCCACAGGGGGCGGTTTCTCTGAAGCTTTCTTT
TRBD1	TRBV5-8	once	TRBJ2-1	CASSWQGADEQFF	TGTGCCAGCAGCTGGCAGGGGGCGGATGAGCAGTTCTTC
TRBD1	TRBV2	few	TRBJ2-1	CASSEGTGDEQFF	TGTGCCAGCAGTGAGGGGACAGGGGATGAGCAGTTCTTC
TRBD1	TRBV13	few	TRBJ2-7	CASSSGTVYEQYF	TGTGCCAGCAGCTCCGGGACAGTCTACGAGCAGTACTTC
-	TRBV27	-	TRBJ1-1	CASSLRIEAEAFF	TGTGCCAGCAGTTTACGGATTGAGGCTGAAGCTTTCTTT
-	TRBV4-2	once	TRBJ1-1	CASSTSLGGGTEAFF	TGTGCCAGCAGCACCTCTTTAGGGGGGGGAACTGAAGCTTTCTTT
-	TRBV4-1	-	TRBJ2-4	CASSQDLRETSIQYF	TGCGCCAGCAGCCAAGATTTGAGGGAGACTAGCATTCAGTACTTC
-	TRBV7-6	-	TRBJ2-3	CASSLERGSTQYF	TGTGCCAGCAGCTTAGAACGGGGTAGTACGCAGTATTTT
TRBD1	TRBV28	-	TRBJ1-4	CASSRQGDPEKLFF	TGTGCCAGCAGCCGACAGGGGGATCCTGAAAAACTGTTTTTT
TRBD2	TRBV2	few	TRBJ2-4	CASSEVSGLAAPLAKNIQYF	TGTGCCAGCAGTGAGGTTTCGGGACTAGCGGCACCTCTAGCCAAAAACATTCAGTACTTC
TRBD2	TRBV15	-	TRBJ2-1	CATSSRSSGDNEQFF	TGTGCCACCAGCAGTAGGTCTAGCGGGGACAATGAGCAGTTCTTC
-	TRBV6-5	-	TRBJ1-2	CASSMGKGYTF	TGTGCCTCGTCGATGGGGAAAGGCTACACCTTC
TRBD1	TRBV9	few	TRBJ1-1	CASSVADPTGGAFF	TGTGCCAGCAGCGTAGCCGACCCAACAGGGGGGGCTTTCTTT
-	TRBV7-9	-	TRBJ1-2	CASSSGRFGGGYGYTF	TGTGCCAGCAGCTCGGGGCGGTTCGGGGGCGGCTATGGCTACACCTTC
-	TRBV6-1	-	TRBJ2-1	CASRYNEQFF	TGTGCCAGCAGGTACAATGAGCAGTTCTTC
-	TRBV9	-	TRBJ2-1	CASSVVLGNDEQFF	TGTGCCAGCAGCGTAGTTTTAGGGAATGATGAGCAGTTCTTC